The next 5 T cell receptor beta chains were all read from a single sample in a study of T cells in Graves' hyperthyroidism and ophthalmopathy. RNA transcripts served as the template for amplifying TCR beta CDR3 regions. The HTBI primer set drove a first-round RT-PCR of the TCR CDR3. MiXCR, applied by TCRdb to the multiplex PCR reads, yields one record per CDR3 protein. The profile covers a few hundred thousand distinct CDR3 sequences, with approximately 18% appearing a single time and 35% to 45% taken by the ten largest. The sequencing sample was made of blood. These receptors all stem from a man younger than 30 with Graves' ophthalmopathy.

The sample holds many counts of this clonotype. This chain connects TRBV12-3 or TRBV12-4 to TRBJ1-2; D is possibly TRBD1 (6 bases). The length of the CDR3 is 14 residues. Between the trimmed V and J ends, which lost 3 bases and 1 base, there was a span of 9 bases. The CDR3 here is CASSFPGDNYGYTF. The CDR3 bases are TGTGCCAGCAGTTTCCCAGGGGATAACTATGGCTACACCTTC.

The CDR3 here is CASSDNRGVWGYEQYF. CDR3 sequence (DNA): TGTGCCAGCAGTGATAACAGGGGTGTGTGGGGCTACGAGCAGTACTTC. The V and J genes are TRBV28 and TRBJ2-7, with 7 bases fitting TRBD1. CDR1 and CDR2 (germline): MDHEN, SYDVKM. The J segment lost 3 bases and the V segment lost 5 bases, leaving 13 bases of the junction unmatched. The CDR3 length is 16 residues.

This clonotype was counted many times. The rearrangement links TRBV6-5 to TRBJ1-1; D is possibly TRBD1 (6 bases). The ends were cut back, 0 bases at V and 11 bases at J, with 19 bases in the middle. The CDR3 length is 15 residues. The V gene's germline CDR1 is MNHEY and CDR2 SVGAGI. The CDR3 is CASSYSGTGQKSAFF. The CDR3 region has the DNA TGTGCCAGCAGTTACTCGGGTACAGGGCAAAAGAGTGCTTTCTTT.

This clonotype was counted a few times. This rearrangement joins TRBV6-1 to TRBJ2-1, with D possibly matching TRBD1 (5 bases). Trimming pared 5 bases from V and 7 bases from J, leaving 12 bases between. CDR3 length equals 13 residues. Germline V CDR1 and CDR2: MNHNS, SASEGT. The CDR3 DNA is TGTGCCAGCAGTTCAGGGAAGTGGAATGAGCAGTTCTTC. Translating it yields CASSSGKWNEQFF.

This clonotype was seen many times. CDR3 in amino acids: CSASGQGSDADTQYF. The CDR3 region has the DNA TGCAGTGCCAGCGGACAGGGTAGCGACGCAGATACGCAGTATTTT. The chain recombines TRBV20-1 with TRBJ2-3, with 8 bases identical to TRBD1. CDR3 size: 15 residues. The germline gives CDR1 DFQATT, CDR2 SNEGSKA (reference sequence). Trimming at V came to 6 bases and at J to 4 bases, leaving 12 bases not matched to a gene.